This TCR beta chain was retrieved from a study of OX40 agonist ivuxolimab in advanced cancers. The wider study: Patients' therapy was ivuxolimab, an antibody that acts as an agonist of OX40 (CD134). A male proportion of about 80% was recorded, with mean age around 60 years and range about 20 to 79. Antecedent anti-PD-1, anti-PD-L1 or anti-CTLA-4 therapy was permissible, with about 40% having received some.

V lost 5 bases to trimming and J lost 3 bases; unmatched junction nucleotides: 6. Germline CDR1 is SGHRS and CDR2 is YFSETQ. CDR3 length equals 16 residues. Measured with immunoSEQ multiplex PCR; TCRdb has only the in-frame clones, and not every one. The sample yields 65,000 to 95,000 clones, 90% seen once. Blood was sampled at baseline, cycle 4 day 1, and cycle 7 day 1. The V gene is TRBV5-1, the J gene TRBJ2-3, with 13 positions matching TRBD2. The specimen comprised CD4+ or CD8+ T cells sorted from blood, sampled in a trial of the OX40 agonist ivuxolimab. This TCR was sampled from an adult with an advanced solid tumor such as melanoma, head and neck, liver or kidney cancer. The CDR3 region has the DNA TGCGCCAGCAGGGGACTAGCGGGGAGTTTAACAGATACGCAGTATTTT. Its protein is CASRGLAGSLTDTQYF.